This TCR beta chain was sequenced during a study of shared clonotypes between healthy human individuals. Original processing methods: ImmunoSEQ supplied junction-only sequences lacking quality scores, so filtering was different. Here immunoSEQ multiplex PCR was the method, and the copy in TCRdb shows in-frame clones only, minus some. The V and J calls and clone size were taken over from that table, and D and trimming were inferred from the DNA. The sample holds hundreds of thousands of clones, roughly 98% seen once. Deletions cut 4 bases from V and 7 bases from J, with 8 bases between. The CDR3 is made up of 12 amino acids. Germline CDR1 is MGHRA and CDR2 is YSYEKL. Findings of the study overall: A handful of donors held about 4.5% of naive CD4 clonotypes in common.

Positive CCR7 selection of CD45RO-negative cells yielded the naive CD8 cells, and terminally differentiated effector memory CD45RA+ cells were excluded. Everyone who donated was a Caucasian adult who lived in Nashville, Tennessee. As to this clone: The antigen is not known.

The chain combines TRBV4-1 with TRBJ2-1; D is undetermined. Sequenced sample: naive CD8+ T cells sorted from blood. This receptor was taken from a young man in good health. The CDR3 spells CASSRLENEQFF. In DNA form, the CDR3 reads TGCGCCAGCAGCCGGTTGGAAAATGAGCAGTTCTTC.